This TCR beta chain was obtained from a study of blood T cell repertoires in COVID-19. V lost 0 bases and J 7 bases, leaving 6 bases between the germline ends. The CDR3 contains 13 residues. Germline loops: CDR1 MNHNS, CDR2 SASEGT. This clone was found once. As handled by the study authors: By means of reference gene primer amplification, nucleated cell counts were estimated. Produced via immunoSEQ multiplex PCR; TCRdb's table is partial and in-frame only. The V and J calls and clone size were taken over from that table, and D and trimming were inferred from the DNA. In the table there are some 150,000 clones, about 79% of which are singletons.

The rearrangement links TRBV6-1 to TRBJ1-4; D not certain. The source of this sequence is a woman of 80 years or more with active or convalescent COVID-19. The specimen sequenced was peripheral blood. The CDR3 region is CASSEALSEKLFF. The CDR3 DNA reads as TGTGCCAGCAGTGAAGCCCTAAGTGAAAAACTGTTTTTT.